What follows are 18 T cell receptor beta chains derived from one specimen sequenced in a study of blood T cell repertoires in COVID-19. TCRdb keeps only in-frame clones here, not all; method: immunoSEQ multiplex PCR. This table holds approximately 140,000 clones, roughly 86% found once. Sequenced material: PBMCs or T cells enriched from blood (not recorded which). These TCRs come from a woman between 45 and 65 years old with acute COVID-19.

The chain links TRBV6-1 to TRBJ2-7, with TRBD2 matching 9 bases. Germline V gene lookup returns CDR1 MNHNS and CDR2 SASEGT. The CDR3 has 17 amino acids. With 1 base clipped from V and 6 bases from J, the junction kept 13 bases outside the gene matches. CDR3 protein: CASSEVGGRDLRSEQYF. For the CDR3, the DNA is TGTGCCAGCAGTGAAGTCGGCGGGAGGGACTTACGGAGCGAGCAGTACTTC.

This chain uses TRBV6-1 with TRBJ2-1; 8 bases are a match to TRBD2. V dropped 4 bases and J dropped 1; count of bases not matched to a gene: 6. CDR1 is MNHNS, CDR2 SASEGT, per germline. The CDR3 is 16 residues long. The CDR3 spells CASSGGLVWSYNEQFF. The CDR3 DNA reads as TGTGCCAGCAGTGGGGGACTAGTTTGGTCCTACAATGAGCAGTTCTTC.

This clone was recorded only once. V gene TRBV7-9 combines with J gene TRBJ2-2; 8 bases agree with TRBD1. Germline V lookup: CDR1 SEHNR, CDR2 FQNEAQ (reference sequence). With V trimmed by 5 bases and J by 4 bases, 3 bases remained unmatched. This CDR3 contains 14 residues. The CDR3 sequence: CASSAGQATGELFF. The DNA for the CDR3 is TGTGCCAGCAGCGCGGGACAGGCCACCGGGGAGCTGTTTTTT.

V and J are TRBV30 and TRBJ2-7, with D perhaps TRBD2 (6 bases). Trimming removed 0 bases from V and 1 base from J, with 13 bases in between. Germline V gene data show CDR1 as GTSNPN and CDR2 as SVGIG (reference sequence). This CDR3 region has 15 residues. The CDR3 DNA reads TGTGCCTGGAGTGTAATGGGACTGGGATCCTACGAGCAGTACTTC. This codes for CAWSVMGLGSYEQYF.

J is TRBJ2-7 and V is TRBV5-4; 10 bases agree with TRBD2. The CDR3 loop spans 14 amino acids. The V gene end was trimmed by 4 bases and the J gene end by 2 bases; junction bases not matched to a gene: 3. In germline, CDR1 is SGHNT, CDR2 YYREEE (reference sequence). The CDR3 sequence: CASSPAGGPYEQYF. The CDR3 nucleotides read TGTGCCAGCAGCCCAGCGGGAGGGCCCTACGAGCAGTACTTC.

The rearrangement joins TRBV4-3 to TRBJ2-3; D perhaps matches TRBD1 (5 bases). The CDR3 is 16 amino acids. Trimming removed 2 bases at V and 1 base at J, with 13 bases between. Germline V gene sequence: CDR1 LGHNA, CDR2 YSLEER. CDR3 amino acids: CASSQSSGLGTDTQYF. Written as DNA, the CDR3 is TGCGCCAGCAGCCAATCCTCAGGGTTAGGCACAGATACGCAGTATTTT.

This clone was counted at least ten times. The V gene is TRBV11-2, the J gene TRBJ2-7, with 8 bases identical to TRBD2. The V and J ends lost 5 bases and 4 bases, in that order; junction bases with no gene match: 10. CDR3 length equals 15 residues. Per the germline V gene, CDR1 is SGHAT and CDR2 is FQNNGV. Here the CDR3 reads CASSLSGTRGYEQYF. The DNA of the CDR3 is TGTGCCAGCAGCCTATCCGGGACTAGGGGTTACGAGCAGTACTTC.

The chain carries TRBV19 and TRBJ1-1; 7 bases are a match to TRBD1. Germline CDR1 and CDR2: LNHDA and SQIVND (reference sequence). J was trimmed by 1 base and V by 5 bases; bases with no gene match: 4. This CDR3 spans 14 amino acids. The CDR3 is CASSETGSNTEAFF. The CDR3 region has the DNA TGTGCCAGTAGTGAGACAGGGTCGAACACTGAAGCTTTCTTT. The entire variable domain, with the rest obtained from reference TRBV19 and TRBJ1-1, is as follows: DGGITQSPKYLFRKEGQNVTLSCEQNLNHDAMYWYRQDPGQGLRLIYYSQIVNDFQKGDIAEGYSVSREKKESFPLTVTSAQKNPTAFYLCASSETGSNTEAFFGQGTRLTVV.

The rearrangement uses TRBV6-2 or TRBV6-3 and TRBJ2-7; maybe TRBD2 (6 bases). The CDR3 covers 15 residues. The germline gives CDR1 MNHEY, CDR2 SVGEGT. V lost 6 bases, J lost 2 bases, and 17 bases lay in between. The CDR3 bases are TGTGCCAGCAGCAATAGCGGCCCGGAGCCCTACGAGCAGTACTTC. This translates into CASSNSGPEPYEQYF.

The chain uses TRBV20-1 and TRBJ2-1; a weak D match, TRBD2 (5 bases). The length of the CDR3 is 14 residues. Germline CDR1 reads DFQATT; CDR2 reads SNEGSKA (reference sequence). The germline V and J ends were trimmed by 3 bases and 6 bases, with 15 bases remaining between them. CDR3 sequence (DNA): TGCAGTGCTAGTTATAGCGTTACACCCAATGAGCAGTTCTTC. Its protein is CSASYSVTPNEQFF.

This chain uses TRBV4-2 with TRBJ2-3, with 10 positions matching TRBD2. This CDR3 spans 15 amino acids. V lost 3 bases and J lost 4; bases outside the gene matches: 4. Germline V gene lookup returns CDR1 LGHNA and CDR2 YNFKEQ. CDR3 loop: CASSHLAGAPDTQYF. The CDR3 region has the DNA TGTGCCAGCAGCCACCTAGCGGGAGCACCAGATACGCAGTATTTT.

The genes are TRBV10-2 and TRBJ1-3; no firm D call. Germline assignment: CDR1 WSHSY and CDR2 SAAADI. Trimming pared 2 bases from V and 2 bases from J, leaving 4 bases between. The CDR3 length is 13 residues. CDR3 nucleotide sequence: TGCGCCAGCAGTGAGCCGGCTGGAAACACCATATATTTT. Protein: CASSEPAGNTIYF.

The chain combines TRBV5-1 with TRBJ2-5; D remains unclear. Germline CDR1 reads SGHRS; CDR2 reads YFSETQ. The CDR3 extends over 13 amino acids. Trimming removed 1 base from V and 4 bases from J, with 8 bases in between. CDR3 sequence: CASSLLGIETQYF. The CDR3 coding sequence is TGCGCCAGCAGCTTGCTAGGAATAGAGACCCAGTACTTC.

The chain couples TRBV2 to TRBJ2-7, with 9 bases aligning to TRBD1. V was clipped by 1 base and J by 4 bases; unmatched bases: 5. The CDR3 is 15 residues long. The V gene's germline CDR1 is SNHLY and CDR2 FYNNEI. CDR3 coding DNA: TGTGCCAGCAGTGAAGGGCCGGGACAGGGATACGAGCAGTACTTC. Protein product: CASSEGPGQGYEQYF. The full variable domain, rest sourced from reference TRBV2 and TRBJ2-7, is EPEVTQTPSHQVTQMGQEVILRCVPISNHLYFYWYRQILGQKVEFLVSFYNNEISEKSEIFDDQFSVERPDGSNFTLKIRSTKLEDSAMYFCASSEGPGQGYEQYFGPGTRLTVT.

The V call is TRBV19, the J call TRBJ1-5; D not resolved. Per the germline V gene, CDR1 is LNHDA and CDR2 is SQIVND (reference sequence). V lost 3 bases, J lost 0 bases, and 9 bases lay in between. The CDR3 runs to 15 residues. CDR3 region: CASSIGRNSNQPQHF. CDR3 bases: TGTGCCAGTAGTATTGGGCGAAATAGCAATCAGCCCCAGCATTTT.

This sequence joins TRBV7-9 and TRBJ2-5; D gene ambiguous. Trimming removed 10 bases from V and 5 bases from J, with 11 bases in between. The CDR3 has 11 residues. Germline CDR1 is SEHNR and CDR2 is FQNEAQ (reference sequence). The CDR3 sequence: CAIALVETQYF. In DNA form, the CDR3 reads TGTGCCATCGCCCTAGTGGAGACCCAGTACTTC.

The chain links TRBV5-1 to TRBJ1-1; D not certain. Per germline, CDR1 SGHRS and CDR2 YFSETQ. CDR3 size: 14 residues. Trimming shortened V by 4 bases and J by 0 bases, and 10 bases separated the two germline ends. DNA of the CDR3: TGCGCCAGCAGCCCCATGGCACTGAACACTGAAGCTTTCTTT. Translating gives CASSPMALNTEAFF.

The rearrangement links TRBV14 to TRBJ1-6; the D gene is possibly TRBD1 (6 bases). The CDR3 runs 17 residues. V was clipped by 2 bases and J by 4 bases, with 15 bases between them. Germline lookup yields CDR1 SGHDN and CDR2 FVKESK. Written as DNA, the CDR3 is TGTGCCAGCAGCCAACATCCAGGGGTGACTTATAATTCACCCCTCCACTTT. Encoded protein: CASSQHPGVTYNSPLHF.